The present T cell receptor (beta chain) was sequenced within a study of blood T cell repertoires in COVID-19. As for the study in general: Acute and convalescent COVID-19 samples came from the United States, Italy and Spain. The cDNA or gDNA used as material had been derived from T cells, B-cell-depleted T cells, or PBMCs.

Sequencing was performed with immunoSEQ multiplex PCR; in TCRdb, only in-frame clones are kept and a portion is missing. The table lists about 670,000 clones, 90% of them singletons. The source of this sequence is a woman younger than 35 with acute or convalescent COVID-19. Sequences were obtained from peripheral blood.

CDR3 in amino acids: CASSFWGGGQPQHF. The CDR3 DNA reads TGTGCCAGCAGCTTTTGGGGGGGCGGTCAGCCCCAGCATTTT. V gene TRBV11-2 combines with J gene TRBJ1-5; D might be TRBD1 (6 bases). V gave up 3 bases and J gave up 6 bases, with 12 bases separating them. Germline assignment: CDR1 SGHAT and CDR2 FQNNGV. This CDR3 comprises 14 residues.